This T cell receptor (beta chain) comes out of a study of T cell responses to AZD1222 COVID-19 vaccine. Profiling relied on immunoSEQ multiplex PCR, and the TCRdb table lists in-frame clones only, not all of them. The sample holds approximately 140,000 clones, under 95% seen once. Germline V CDR1 and CDR2: MNHEY, SMNVEV (reference sequence). Trimming stripped 3 bases from V and 4 bases from J, with 13 bases between. The length of the CDR3 is 14 residues. This TCR came from an adult in good health. The rearrangement uses TRBV27 and TRBJ2-7; the D gene is possibly TRBD1 (6 bases). Source: peripheral blood, taken on day 0 of AZD1222 vaccination. The DNA of the CDR3 is TGTGCCAGCAGTTTGAGAGGGGGTGTTTACGAGCAGTACTTC. Translated: CASSLRGGVYEQYF.